This section outlines one TCR beta chain sequence together with its context. The antigen is not known. The data stem from a study of molecular identifiers for immune sequencing clone quantification. MiXCR, run by TCRdb on the PCR reads, gives a single entry per CDR3 protein. Of fewer than 350,000 distinct CDR3 sequences detected, around a fifth appear once; the ten largest clones hold approximately 0.8%. Naive CD8 libraries used roughly 17,000 to 1,000,000 sorted cells and 10%, 30% or 50% RNA. General observations from the study: Should identical TCR molecules share a barcode, the sizes of highly expanded clones could be underestimated.

Germline-derived CDR1 and CDR2 are SEHNR and FQNEAQ (reference sequence). The CDR3 is 12 residues long. Trimming removed 4 bases at V and 2 bases at J, with 6 bases between. Specimen: naive CD8+ T cells from blood, with Jurkat cell RNA spiked in. Subset meaning: FACS-sorted CD8+CD4-CCR7+CD45RA+ naive T cells. The receptor comes from a human donor in good health. Some libraries in this study had Jurkat cell RNA spiked in. The genes are TRBV7-9 and TRBJ2-7; D is uncertain. In DNA, the CDR3 is TGTGCCAGCAGCTCCACGACCTACGAGCAGTACTTC. It codes for CASSSTTYEQYF.